One and the same sample provided the 9 T cell receptor beta chains below, sequenced in a study of T cells after yellow fever vaccination. TCRdb passed the 5' RACE reads through MiXCR, listing each CDR3 protein once. The sample comprises 400,000 to 450,000 distinct CDR3 sequences, about 17% of which are singletons, and 15% to 20% rests with the top ten. The specimen was PBMCs, collected before the yellow fever booster vaccination. Receptors were obtained from a man younger than 35 who received the YFV17D yellow fever vaccine.

This clonotype occurred many times. This chain joins TRBV20-1 and TRBJ1-2, with D hard to call. This CDR3 is built from 13 residues. Trimming shortened V by 5 bases and J by 2 bases, and 12 bases separated the two germline ends. From germline, CDR1 is DFQATT and CDR2 SNEGSKA (reference sequence). In DNA, the CDR3 is TGCAGTGCTGGCTCAAGTCGGAACTATGGCTACACCTTC. As protein: CSAGSSRNYGYTF.

This clonotype has a handful of counts. CDR3 amino acids: CASSQEFSRRNQPQHF. In DNA form, the CDR3 reads TGCGCCAGCAGCCAAGAATTTAGCAGGAGAAATCAGCCCCAGCATTTT. V is TRBV4-1 and J is TRBJ1-5, with D hard to call. V dropped 0 bases and J dropped 4 bases, with 13 bases sitting between them. Germline V lookup: CDR1 MGHRA, CDR2 YSYEKL. The CDR3 covers 16 residues.

This clonotype has only a few counts. The rearrangement uses TRBV27 and TRBJ1-5; 7 bases map to TRBD1. Germline V gene sequence: CDR1 MNHEY, CDR2 SMNVEV (reference sequence). The V and J ends lost 5 bases and 2 bases, in that order; junction bases with no gene match: 6. The CDR3 sequence is 15 residues long. In nucleotides, the CDR3 is TGTGCCAGCAGTCTACAGGGGTTGGGCAATCAGCCCCAGCATTTT. Translation: CASSLQGLGNQPQHF.

This clonotype was recorded a few times. The chain has TRBV6-1 and TRBJ2-7; D unclear. The V end lost 4 bases, the J end lost 0 bases, and 4 bases lay between the germline ends. The CDR3 spans 12 residues. Germline assignment: CDR1 MNHNS and CDR2 SASEGT. CDR3: CASSGDSYEQYV. The CDR3 coding sequence is TGTGCCAGCAGTGGGGACTCCTACGAGCAGTACGTC.

Ten or more counts support this clonotype. The chain uses TRBV5-1 and TRBJ2-1; D gene unclear. Germline CDR1 is SGHRS and CDR2 is YFSETQ. Trimming took off 0 bases at V and 15 bases at J, with 4 bases between the two ends. This CDR3 contains 9 residues. The CDR3 protein is CASSLGLFF. DNA of the CDR3: TGCGCCAGCAGCTTGGGGCTGTTCTTC.

This clonotype has a handful of counts. The chain recombines TRBV10-3 with TRBJ2-3; D possibly corresponds to TRBD1 (6 bases). This CDR3 contains 16 residues. V dropped 3 bases and J dropped 5 bases, with 18 bases sitting between them. Germline CDR1 reads ENHRY; CDR2 reads SYGVKD. Written as DNA, the CDR3 is TGTGCCATCAGTGAATTTAAGGGGGACCTCAAAGATACGCAGTATTTT. Amino acids: CAISEFKGDLKDTQYF.

CDR3 sequence (DNA): TGTGCCAGCAGCTTAAGGACGGCGGGCACAGATACGCAGTATTTT. It codes for CASSLRTAGTDTQYF. The rearrangement links TRBV7-2 to TRBJ2-3; D unclear. Germline values: CDR1 SGHTA, CDR2 FQGNSA. This CDR3 is built from 15 residues. The V end was cut by 2 bases, the J end by 1 base, with 10 bases between.

The table lists this clonotype with a few counts. The chain's CDR3 is CASSQIGGTGGHGELFF. CDR3 nucleotides: TGCGCCAGCAGCCAGATAGGCGGGACAGGGGGCCACGGGGAGCTGTTTTTT. The chain couples TRBV4-1 to TRBJ2-2, with 12 positions matching TRBD1. Germline loops: CDR1 MGHRA, CDR2 YSYEKL. CDR3 size: 17 residues. V lost 3 bases to trimming and J lost 7 bases; unmatched junction nucleotides: 9.

The chain carries TRBV2 and TRBJ2-2; 10 bases align to TRBD1. J was trimmed by 5 bases and V by 6 bases; bases with no gene match: 6. The CDR3 spans 15 residues. Germline V gene data show CDR1 as SNHLY and CDR2 as FYNNEI. The CDR3 DNA reads as TGTGCCAGCAGACCCGGGACAGGGGTTACCGGGGAGCTGTTTTTT. Protein sequence: CASRPGTGVTGELFF.